The TCR beta chain described here comes from a study of CD8 T cells in ankylosing spondylitis. This CDR3 is built from 15 residues. V shed 2 bases, J shed 3 bases, and the junction held 6 bases outside the gene matches. CDR1 is MNHNS, CDR2 SASEGT, per germline. In the case of this clonotype: What it recognizes is unknown.

Study-wide points: A motif in TCR beta, a set of seven to nine highly homologous variants, appeared characteristic of ankylosing spondylitis blood.

Using its own MiXCR run on the 5' RACE reads, TCRdb lists one record per CDR3 protein. The sample has about 200,000 distinct CDR3 sequences; 10% to 15% are singletons. The TCR comes from a male donor with ankylosing spondylitis or in good health (not recorded which). The rearrangement uses TRBV6-1 and TRBJ2-7, with 8 bases fitting TRBD1. The sequencing sample was made of blood, either unsorted or a sorted T cell fraction (not recorded which). The CDR3 is CASSELTGAVYEQYF. CDR3 nucleotide sequence: TGTGCCAGCAGTGAATTGACAGGGGCGGTCTACGAGCAGTACTTC.